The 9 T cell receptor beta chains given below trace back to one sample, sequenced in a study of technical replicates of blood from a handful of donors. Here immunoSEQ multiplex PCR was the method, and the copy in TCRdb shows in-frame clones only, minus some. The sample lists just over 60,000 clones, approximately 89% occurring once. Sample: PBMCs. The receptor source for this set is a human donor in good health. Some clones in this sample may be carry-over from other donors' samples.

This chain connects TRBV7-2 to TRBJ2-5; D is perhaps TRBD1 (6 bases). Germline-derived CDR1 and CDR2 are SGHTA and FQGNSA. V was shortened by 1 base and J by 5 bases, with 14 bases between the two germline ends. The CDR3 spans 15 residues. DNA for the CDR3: TGTGCCAGCAGCTTAGTGTCACAGGGTAGGGAGACCCAGTACTTC. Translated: CASSLVSQGRETQYF.

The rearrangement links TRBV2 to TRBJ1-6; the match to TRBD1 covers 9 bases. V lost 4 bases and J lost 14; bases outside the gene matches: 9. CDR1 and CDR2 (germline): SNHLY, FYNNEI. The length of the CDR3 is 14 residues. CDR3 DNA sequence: TGTGCCAGCAGTGGGGGGACAGGGAAAGCATCCCTCCACTTT. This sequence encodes CASSGGTGKASLHF.

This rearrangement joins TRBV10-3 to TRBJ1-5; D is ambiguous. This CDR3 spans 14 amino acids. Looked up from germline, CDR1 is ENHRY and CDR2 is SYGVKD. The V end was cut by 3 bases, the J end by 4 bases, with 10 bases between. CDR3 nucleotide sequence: TGTGCCATCAGTGATGGGCCTTCGAATCAGCCCCAGCATTTT. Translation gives CAISDGPSNQPQHF.

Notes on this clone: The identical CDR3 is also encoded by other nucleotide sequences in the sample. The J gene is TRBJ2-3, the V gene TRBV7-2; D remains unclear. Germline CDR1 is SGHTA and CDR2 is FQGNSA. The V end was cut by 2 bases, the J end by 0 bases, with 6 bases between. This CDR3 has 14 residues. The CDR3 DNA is TGTGCCAGCAGCTTAAGAGCTAGCACAGATACGCAGTATTTT. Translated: CASSLRASTDTQYF. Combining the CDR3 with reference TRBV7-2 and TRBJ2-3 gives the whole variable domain GAGVSQSPSNKVTEKGKDVELRCDPISGHTALYWYRQSLGQGLEFLIYFQGNSAPDKSGLPSDRFSAERTGGSVSTLTIQRTQQEDSAVYLCASSLRASTDTQYFGPGTRLTVL.

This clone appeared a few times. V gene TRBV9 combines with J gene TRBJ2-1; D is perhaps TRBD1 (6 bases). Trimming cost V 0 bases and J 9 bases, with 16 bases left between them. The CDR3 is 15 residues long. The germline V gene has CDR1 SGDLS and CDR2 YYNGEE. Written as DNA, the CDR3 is TGTGCCAGCAGCGTAGGAGAGACAGGCTTCTCTGAGCAGTTCTTC. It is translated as CASSVGETGFSEQFF.

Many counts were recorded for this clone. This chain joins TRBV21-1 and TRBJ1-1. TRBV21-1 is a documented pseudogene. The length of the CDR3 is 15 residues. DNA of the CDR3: TGTGCCAGCAGCAAAGCGCTTCGTCCCCCGAGGAGAGCTTTCTTT. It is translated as CASSKALRPPRRAFF.

This CDR3 is CASSLPRQGSTGELFF. CDR3 nucleotides: TGTGCCAGCAGCTTACCACGACAGGGGAGCACCGGGGAGCTGTTTTTT. The chain is built from TRBV7-9 and TRBJ2-2; 8 bases map to TRBD1. The germline V gene encodes CDR1 SEHNR and CDR2 FQNEAQ (reference sequence). CDR3 length: 16 amino acids. V gave up 2 bases and J gave up 4 bases; unmatched junction bases: 6.

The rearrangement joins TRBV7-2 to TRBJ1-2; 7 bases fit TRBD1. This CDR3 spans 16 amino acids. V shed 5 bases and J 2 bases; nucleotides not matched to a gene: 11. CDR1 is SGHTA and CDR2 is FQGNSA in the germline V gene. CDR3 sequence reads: CASSQFMTGMNYGYTF. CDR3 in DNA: TGTGCCAGCAGCCAATTCATGACAGGGATGAACTATGGCTACACCTTC.

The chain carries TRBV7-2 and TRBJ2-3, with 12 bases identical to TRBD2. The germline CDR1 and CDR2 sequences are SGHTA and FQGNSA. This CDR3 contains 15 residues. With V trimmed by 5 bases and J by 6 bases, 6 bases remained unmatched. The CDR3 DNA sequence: TGTGCCAGCAGCCCTAGCGGGGGGGCCGCGGATACGCAGTATTTT. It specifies CASSPSGGAADTQYF.